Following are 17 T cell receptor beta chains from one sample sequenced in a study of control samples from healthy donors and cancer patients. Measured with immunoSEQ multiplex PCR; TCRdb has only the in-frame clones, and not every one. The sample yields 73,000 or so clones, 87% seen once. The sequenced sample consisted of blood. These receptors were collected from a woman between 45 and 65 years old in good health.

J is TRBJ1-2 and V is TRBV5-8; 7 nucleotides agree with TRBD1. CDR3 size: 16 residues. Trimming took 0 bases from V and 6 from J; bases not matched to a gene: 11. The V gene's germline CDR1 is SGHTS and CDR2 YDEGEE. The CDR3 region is CASSLETGLGLHGYTF. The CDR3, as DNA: TGTGCCAGCAGCTTGGAGACAGGGCTGGGTCTTCATGGCTACACCTTC.

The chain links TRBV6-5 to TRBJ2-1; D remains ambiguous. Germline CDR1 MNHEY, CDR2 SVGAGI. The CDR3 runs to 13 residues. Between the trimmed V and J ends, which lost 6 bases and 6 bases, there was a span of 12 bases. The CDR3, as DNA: TGTGCCAGCAGAGACGGACCAGTCAATGAGCAGTTCTTC. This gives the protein CASRDGPVNEQFF.

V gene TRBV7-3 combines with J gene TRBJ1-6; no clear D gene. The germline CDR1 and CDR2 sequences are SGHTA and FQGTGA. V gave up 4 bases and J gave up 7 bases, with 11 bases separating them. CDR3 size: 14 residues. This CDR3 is CASSSLGRNSPLHF. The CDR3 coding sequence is TGTGCCAGCAGCTCTCTCGGGAGGAATTCACCCCTCCACTTT.

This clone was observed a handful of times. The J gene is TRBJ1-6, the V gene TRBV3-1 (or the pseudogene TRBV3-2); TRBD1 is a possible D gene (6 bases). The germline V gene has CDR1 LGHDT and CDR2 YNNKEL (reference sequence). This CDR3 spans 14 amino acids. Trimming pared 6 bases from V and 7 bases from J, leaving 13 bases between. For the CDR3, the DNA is TGTGCCAGCAGTTCCAGGGGATTAAATTCACCCCTCCACTTT. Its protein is CASSSRGLNSPLHF.

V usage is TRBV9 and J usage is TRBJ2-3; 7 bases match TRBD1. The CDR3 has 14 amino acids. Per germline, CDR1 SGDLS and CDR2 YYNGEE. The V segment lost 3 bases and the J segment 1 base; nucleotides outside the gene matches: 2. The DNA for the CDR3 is TGTGCCAGCAGCGGGGACAGTCGCACAGATACGCAGTATTTT. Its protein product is CASSGDSRTDTQYF.

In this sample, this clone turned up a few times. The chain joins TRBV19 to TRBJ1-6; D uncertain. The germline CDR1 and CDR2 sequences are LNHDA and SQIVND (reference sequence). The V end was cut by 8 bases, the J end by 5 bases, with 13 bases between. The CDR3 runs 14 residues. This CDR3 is CASGSTANNSPLHF. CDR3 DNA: TGTGCCAGTGGGTCCACAGCTAATAATTCACCCCTCCACTTT. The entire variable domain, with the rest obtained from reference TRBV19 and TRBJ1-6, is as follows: DGGITQSPKYLFRKEGQNVTLSCEQNLNHDAMYWYRQDPGQGLRLIYYSQIVNDFQKGDIAEGYSVSREKKESFPLTVTSAQKNPTAFYLCASGSTANNSPLHFGNGTRLTVT.

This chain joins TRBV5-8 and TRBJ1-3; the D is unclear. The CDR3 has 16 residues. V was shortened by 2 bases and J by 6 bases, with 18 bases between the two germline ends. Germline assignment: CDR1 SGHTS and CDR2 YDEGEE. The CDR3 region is CASSFLPAGSENTIYF. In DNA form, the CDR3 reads TGTGCCAGCAGCTTCTTACCGGCGGGGAGCGAAAACACCATATATTTT.

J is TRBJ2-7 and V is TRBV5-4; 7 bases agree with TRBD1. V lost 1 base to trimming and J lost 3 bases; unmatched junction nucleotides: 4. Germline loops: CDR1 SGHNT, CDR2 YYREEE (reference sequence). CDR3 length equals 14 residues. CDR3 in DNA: TGTGCCAGCAGCTTGAAACAGGGGAGCTACGAGCAGTACTTC. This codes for CASSLKQGSYEQYF. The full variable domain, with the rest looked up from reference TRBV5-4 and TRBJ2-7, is ETGVTQSPTHLIKTRGQQVTLRCSSQSGHNTVSWYQQALGQGPQFIFQYYREEENGRGNFPPRFSGLQFPNYSSELNVNALELDDSALYLCASSLKQGSYEQYFGPGTRLTVT.

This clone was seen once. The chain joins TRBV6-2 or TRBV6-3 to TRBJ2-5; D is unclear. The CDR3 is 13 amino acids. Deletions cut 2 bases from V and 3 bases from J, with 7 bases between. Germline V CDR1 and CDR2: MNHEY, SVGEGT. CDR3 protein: CASSYGYKETQYF. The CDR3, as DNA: TGTGCCAGCAGTTACGGATACAAAGAGACCCAGTACTTC.

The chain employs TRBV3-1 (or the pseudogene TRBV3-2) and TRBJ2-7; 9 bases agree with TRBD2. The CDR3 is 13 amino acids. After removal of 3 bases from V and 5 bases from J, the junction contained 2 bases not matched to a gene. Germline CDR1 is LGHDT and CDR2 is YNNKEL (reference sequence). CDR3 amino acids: CASSHSGSHEQYF. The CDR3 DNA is TGTGCCAGCAGCCATAGCGGGAGCCACGAGCAGTACTTC.

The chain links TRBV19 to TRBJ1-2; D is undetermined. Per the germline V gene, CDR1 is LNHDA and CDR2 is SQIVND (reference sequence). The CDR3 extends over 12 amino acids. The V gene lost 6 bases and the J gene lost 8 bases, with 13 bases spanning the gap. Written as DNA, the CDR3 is TGTGCCAGTAGAGCTGGCGGTGAGGGCTACACCTTC. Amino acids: CASRAGGEGYTF.

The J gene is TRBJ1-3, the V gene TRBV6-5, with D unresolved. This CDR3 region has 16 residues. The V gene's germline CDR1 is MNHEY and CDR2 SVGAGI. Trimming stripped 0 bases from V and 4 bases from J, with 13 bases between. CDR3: CASSYSEGSRGNTIYF. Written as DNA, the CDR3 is TGTGCCAGCAGTTACTCGGAGGGATCACGGGGAAACACCATATATTTT.

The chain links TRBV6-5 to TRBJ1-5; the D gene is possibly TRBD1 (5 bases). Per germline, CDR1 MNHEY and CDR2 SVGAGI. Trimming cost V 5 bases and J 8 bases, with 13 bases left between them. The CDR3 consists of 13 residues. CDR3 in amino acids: CASSPRVLEPQHF. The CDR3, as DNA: TGTGCCAGCAGTCCCAGGGTTCTGGAGCCCCAGCATTTT.

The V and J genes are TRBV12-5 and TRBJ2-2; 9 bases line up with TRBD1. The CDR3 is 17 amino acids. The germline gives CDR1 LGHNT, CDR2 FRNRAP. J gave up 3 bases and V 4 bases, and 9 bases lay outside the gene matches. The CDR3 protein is CASGSLPGTGHTGELFF. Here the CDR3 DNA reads TGTGCTAGTGGTTCACTACCCGGGACAGGGCACACCGGGGAGCTGTTTTTT.

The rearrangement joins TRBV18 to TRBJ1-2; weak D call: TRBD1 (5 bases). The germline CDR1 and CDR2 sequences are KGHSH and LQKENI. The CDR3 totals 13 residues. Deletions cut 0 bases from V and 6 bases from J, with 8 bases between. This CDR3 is CASSPPQVNGYTF. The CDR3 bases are TGTGCCAGCTCACCACCACAGGTCAATGGCTACACCTTC.

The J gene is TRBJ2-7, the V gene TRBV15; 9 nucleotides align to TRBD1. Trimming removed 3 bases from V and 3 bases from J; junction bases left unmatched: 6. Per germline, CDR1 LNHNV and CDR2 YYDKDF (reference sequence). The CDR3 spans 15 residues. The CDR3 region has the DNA TGTGCCACCAGCAGGGGACAGGGTAAAAACTACGAGCAGTACTTC. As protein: CATSRGQGKNYEQYF. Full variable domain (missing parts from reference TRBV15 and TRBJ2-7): DAMVIQNPRYQVTQFGKPVTLSCSQTLNHNVMYWYQQKSSQAPKLLFHYYDKDFNNEADTPDNFQSRRPNTSFCFLDIRSPGLGDTAMYLCATSRGQGKNYEQYFGPGTRLTVT.

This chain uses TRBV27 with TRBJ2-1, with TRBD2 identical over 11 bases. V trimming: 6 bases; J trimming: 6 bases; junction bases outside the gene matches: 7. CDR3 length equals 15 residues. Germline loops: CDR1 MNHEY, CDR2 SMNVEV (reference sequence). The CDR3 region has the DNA TGTGCCAGCAGGCAACTAGCGGGAGTTAGCAATGAGCAGTTCTTC. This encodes CASRQLAGVSNEQFF.